The rows below give T cell receptor beta chains drawn from one sample of a study of immune cell composition in non-small cell lung cancer. Clones were sequenced by immunoSEQ multiplex PCR, and TCRdb holds only the in-frame ones, with some missing. The sample has about 9,100 clones, approximately 74% seen once; the top ten hold more than 7%. The sample consisted of lung tumor tissue. The receptor set was obtained from a human donor with non-small cell lung cancer. Each CDR3 is given with its conserved first and last residue. The D gene is left open where the match is weak. Rows give clone size only sometimes, using once, few, many, or a class for an expanded clone.

TRBD1	TRBV10-3	.	TRBJ1-2	TGTGCCATCAGTGAAGGCAGGGGGGGAAGTGGCTACACCTTC	CAISEGRGGSGYTF
.	TRBV11-1	.	TRBJ1-6	TGTGCCAGCAGCTTTGGTCAGGGCTTCTATAATTCACCCCTCCACTTT	CASSFGQGFYNSPLHF
.	TRBV5-1	.	TRBJ2-7	TGCGCCAGCAGCCAAACAGGCTACGAGCAGTACTTC	CASSQTGYEQYF
.	TRBV6-1	few	TRBJ1-5	TGTGCCAGCGTCTGGGATAGCAATCAGCCCCAGCATTTT	CASVWDSNQPQHF
.	TRBV5-4	few	TRBJ1-4	TGTGCCAGCAGCCTTACGGCGGATCTCGGTGAAAAACTGTTTTTT	CASSLTADLGEKLFF
TRBD1	TRBV9	once	TRBJ1-2	TGTGCCAGCAGCGCTACCCCAGGGACAGCTTACTATGGCTACACCTTC	CASSATPGTAYYGYTF
.	TRBV10-2	once	TRBJ2-2	TGCGCCAGCAGGGAAGGGACAACGAACACCGGGGAGCTGTTTTTT	CASREGTTNTGELFF
.	TRBV6-6	.	TRBJ1-2	TGTGCCAGCAGCCCTCCGGGTCCTAACTATGGCTACACCTTC	CASSPPGPNYGYTF
.	TRBV5-1	.	TRBJ1-1	TGCGCCAGCAGCTCTCGGGAATCGGACACTGAAGCTTTCTTT	CASSSRESDTEAFF
.	TRBV18	.	TRBJ2-2	TGTGCCAGCTCACGGGGAGCCGGGGAGCTGTTTTTT	CASSRGAGELFF
.	TRBV4-2	few	TRBJ1-2	TGTGCCAGCAGCCTAAAGGAAGGGCCGGGTTTGGATGGCTACACCTTC	CASSLKEGPGLDGYTF
.	TRBV18	.	TRBJ2-3	TGTGCCAGCTCACCCCTGAGACAGGAGACGCAGTATTTT	CASSPLRQETQYF
.	TRBV5-1	.	TRBJ1-2	TGCGCCAGCAGCTTGGCCTGGGGGCGGGGTGGCTACACCTTC	CASSLAWGRGGYTF
.	TRBV6-6	.	TRBJ2-1	TGTGCCAGCAGTTACGGGTACGAGCAGTTCTTC	CASSYGYEQFF
TRBD1	TRBV19	.	TRBJ1-4	TGTGCCAGTAGTTCCCGGACAGGCCTTAATGAAAAACTGTTTTTT	CASSSRTGLNEKLFF
TRBD1	TRBV19	few	TRBJ1-2	TGTGCCAGTAGGAGAAGACAGGGGGCGCCCGGCTACACCTTC	CASRRRQGAPGYTF
TRBD1	TRBV28	.	TRBJ2-7	TGTGCCAGCAGTTTACCGGGACAGGAATCCTACGAGCAGTACTTC	CASSLPGQESYEQYF
.	TRBV4-2	.	TRBJ2-7	TGTGCCAGCAGCCCGGGGCCGGCCAGCGGAAGCTCCTACGAGCAGTACTTC	CASSPGPASGSSYEQYF
.	TRBV4-1	.	TRBJ1-3	TGCGCCAGCAGCCAATTCACAGGGACTAACTCTGGAAACACCATATATTTT	CASSQFTGTNSGNTIYF
.	TRBV5-1	.	TRBJ2-5	TGCGCCAGCAGCCCGCTACTTGGGGGGGAGACCCAGTACTTC	CASSPLLGGETQYF
.	TRBV4-3	large	TRBJ2-1	TGCGCCAGCAGCCAAGAGGGTCGGGGAAATGAGCAGTTCTTC	CASSQEGRGNEQFF
.	TRBV29-1	once	TRBJ1-4	TGCAGCGTTTTAAGCGACAGTTCTAATGAAAAACTGTTTTTT	CSVLSDSSNEKLFF
.	TRBV5-6	.	TRBJ2-7	TGTGCCAGCAGCTTGGGACCACAGCAGTACTTC	CASSLGPQQYF
TRBD1	TRBV7-9	.	TRBJ1-4	TGTGCCAGCAGCTTAGGAGACAGGGGCGGTAATGAAAAACTGTTTTTT	CASSLGDRGGNEKLFF
.	TRBV27	.	TRBJ2-7	TGTGCCAGCAGTTTCAACCCCTATCTGGACAACTACGAGCAGTACTTC	CASSFNPYLDNYEQYF
.	TRBV19	.	TRBJ2-7	TGTGCCAGTAGTCGGGACGGAAACTCCTACGAGCAGTACTTC	CASSRDGNSYEQYF
TRBD2	TRBV6-1	.	TRBJ2-3	TGTGCCGGGGAGACTAGCGGGGCTTTGGGTACGCAGTATTTT	CAGETSGALGTQYF
TRBD1	TRBV11-2	few	TRBJ1-2	TGTGCCAGCAGCCCGGCGAGGACAGGGAGCCCCAACTATGGCTACACCTTC	CASSPARTGSPNYGYTF
TRBD2	TRBV7-2	.	TRBJ2-7	TGTGCCAGCAGCTTCACTAGCGCATCCTACGAGCAGTACTTC	CASSFTSASYEQYF
.	TRBV6-4	.	TRBJ1-4	TGTGCCAGCAGTGAGCAGCCGGGAGGAGAAAAACTGTTTTTT	CASSEQPGGEKLFF
.	TRBV6-5	.	TRBJ1-1	TGTGCCAGCAGTTACAGTCAGGGTTTGACTGAAGCTTTCTTT	CASSYSQGLTEAFF
TRBD2	TRBV7-9	.	TRBJ2-4	TGTGCCAGCAGCTTATCGGGACTAGCGGCTGGCAAAAACATTCAGTACTTC	CASSLSGLAAGKNIQYF
.	TRBV9	large	TRBJ2-1	TGTGCCAGCAGCGTAGGGAGCTCCTACAATGAGCAGTTCTTC	CASSVGSSYNEQFF
.	TRBV5-1	.	TRBJ1-6	TGCGCCAGCAGCTTGGGGCGCCAGGGGAATTCACCCCTCCACTTT	CASSLGRQGNSPLHF
.	TRBV11-3	once	TRBJ2-4	TGTGCCAGCAGCTTAGGCCCAGGGTCACTAGCCAAAAACATTCAGTACTTC	CASSLGPGSLAKNIQYF
TRBD2	TRBV7-2	.	TRBJ2-1	TGTGCCAGCAGACCCCCACGAGGCGGGGGGGCGGGTGGTGAGCAGTTCTTC	CASRPPRGGGAGGEQFF
.	TRBV29-1	.	TRBJ1-1	TGCAGCGTTCAAACAGGGTTCGGGGACACTGAAGCTTTCTTT	CSVQTGFGDTEAFF
TRBD1	TRBV7-6	.	TRBJ1-2	TGTGCCAGCAGCTCCGGACAGGGGGCTTCATTGGATGGCTACACCTTC	CASSSGQGASLDGYTF
.	TRBV29-1	few	TRBJ1-1	TGCAGCGTTGAAGTTCGATGGGACCACACGGGACTCAACACTGAAGCTTTCTTT	CSVEVRWDHTGLNTEAFF
.	TRBV21-1	.	TRBJ1-5	TGTGCCAGCAGCACCGGAATACAGGCGGAGTTAACCCAACACAATCAGCCCCAGCATTTT	CASSTGIQAELTQHNQPQHF
.	TRBV7-2	.	TRBJ2-7	TGTGCCAGCAGCTTGGATCGAGGGGGGGGATACGAGCAGTACTTC	CASSLDRGGGYEQYF
TRBD1	TRBV5-4	few	TRBJ2-7	TGTGCCAGCAGGAGACAGGGGGAGTCTGGGGAGCAGTACTTC	CASRRQGESGEQYF
TRBD1	TRBV7-9	.	TRBJ1-2	TGTGCCAGCAGCTTAGCGCTACAGGGGTATGGCTACACCTTC	CASSLALQGYGYTF
.	TRBV2	.	TRBJ2-7	TGTGCCAGCAGTGAAGCAAGGGGACGGACCTACGAGCAGTACTTC	CASSEARGRTYEQYF
.	TRBV19	.	TRBJ1-5	TGTGCCAGTAGTGGGCAGGGAAGCAATCAGCCCCAGCATTTT	CASSGQGSNQPQHF
.	TRBV7-3	.	TRBJ2-7	TGTGCCAGCAGCCCCCCAGGCTTAGGCGAGCAGTACTTC	CASSPPGLGEQYF
.	TRBV5-1	once	TRBJ1-1	TGCGCCAGCAGCAGGGACGCGGCGTTGGGCACTGAAGCTTTCTTT	CASSRDAALGTEAFF
TRBD2	TRBV18	.	TRBJ2-3	TGTGCCAGCTCACTCGGGACTAGCGGGTTCACAGATACGCAGTATTTT	CASSLGTSGFTDTQYF
.	TRBV28	.	TRBJ1-5	TGTGCCAGCAGTCGAGGAATCAGCAATCAGCCCCAGCATTTT	CASSRGISNQPQHF